Presented here are 30 T cell receptor beta chains from one specimen sequenced in a study of cytomegalovirus exposure and HLA in healthy donors. PCR used 60 Vbeta primers and 13 Jbeta primers. The protocol was immunoSEQ multiplex PCR, while the TCRdb copy is restricted to in-frame clones and leaves out a portion. The table records over 80,000 clones, 70% to 75% of them present only once. The sequenced sample consisted of PBMCs. The receptors stem from a woman under 30 in good health and CMV-seropositive.

This chain connects TRBV7-2 to TRBJ1-2; the D gene is possibly TRBD1 (5 bases). Germline-derived CDR1 and CDR2 are SGHTA and FQGNSA. The CDR3 runs to 13 residues. Trimming pared 5 bases from V and 3 bases from J, leaving 10 bases between. CDR3 residues: CASSPSGDYGYTF. As DNA, the CDR3 is TGTGCCAGCAGCCCCTCGGGGGACTATGGCTACACCTTC.

The gene calls are TRBV7-2 and TRBJ2-5; 13 bases line up with TRBD2. The V gene's germline CDR1 is SGHTA and CDR2 FQGNSA. The V gene end was trimmed by 5 bases and the J gene end by 13 bases; junction bases not matched to a gene: 10. CDR3 length: 14 amino acids. Here the CDR3 DNA reads TGTGCCAGCAGCATCAAACTAGCGGGGGGGGATCGGTACTTC. It encodes CASSIKLAGGDRYF.

The chain links TRBV27 to TRBJ2-7, with TRBD1 identical over 9 bases. CDR1 MNHEY and CDR2 SMNVEV come from the germline V gene (reference sequence). The CDR3 sequence is 13 residues long. Trimming took 4 bases from V and 5 from J; bases not matched to a gene: 3. The CDR3 DNA reads as TGTGCCAGCAGTTGGGGACAGGGCAACGAGCAGTACTTC. This encodes CASSWGQGNEQYF.

The V gene is TRBV18, the J gene TRBJ2-5, with TRBD2 identical over 8 bases. Germline-derived CDR1 and CDR2 are KGHSH and LQKENI. This CDR3 spans 18 amino acids. J gave up 5 bases and V 1 base, and 15 bases lay outside the gene matches. The CDR3 here is CASSPRYRAGATVETQYF. The CDR3 nucleotides read TGTGCCAGCTCACCACGCTACCGAGCGGGAGCGACGGTGGAGACCCAGTACTTC.

The J gene is TRBJ2-7, the V gene TRBV30; 7 nucleotides line up with TRBD2. Losses at the gene ends were 2 bases for V and 1 base for J; bases not matched to a gene: 8. This CDR3 region has 15 residues. CDR1 and CDR2 (germline): GTSNPN, SVGIG (reference sequence). DNA of the CDR3: TGTGCCTGGAGTCAACCGGGACTACCGTCCTACGAGCAGTACTTC. Protein: CAWSQPGLPSYEQYF. The complete variable domain, with remaining parts taken from reference TRBV30 and TRBJ2-7, reads SQTIHQWPATLVQPVGSPLSLECTVEGTSNPNLYWYRQAAGRGLQLLFYSVGIGQISSEVPQNLSASRPQDRQFILSSKKLLLSDSGFYLCAWSQPGLPSYEQYFGPGTRLTVT.

This chain joins TRBV7-9 and TRBJ1-1, with TRBD1 matching over 7 bases. Germline lookup yields CDR1 SEHNR and CDR2 FQNEAQ (reference sequence). The V and J ends lost 1 base and 3 bases, in that order; junction bases with no gene match: 5. The length of the CDR3 is 15 residues. The CDR3 loop reads CASSLVGGQYTEAFF. The CDR3 nucleotides read TGTGCCAGCAGCTTAGTAGGGGGACAGTACACTGAAGCTTTCTTT.

A single count supports this clone. The gene calls are TRBV7-2 and TRBJ2-5, with 8 bases lining up with TRBD1. CDR3 size: 15 residues. The junction had 7 bases not matched to a gene; V was cut back by 5 bases and J by 2 bases. The V gene's germline CDR1 is SGHTA and CDR2 FQGNSA. The CDR3 bases are TGTGCCAGCAGCACCATCCGGGACAGGCAAGAGACCCAGTACTTC. It translates to CASSTIRDRQETQYF.

V gene TRBV28 combines with J gene TRBJ2-2, with 9 bases that match TRBD2. Germline lookup yields CDR1 MDHEN and CDR2 SYDVKM. J gave up 7 bases and V 8 bases, and 8 bases lay outside the gene matches. The CDR3 runs to 14 residues. The CDR3 DNA sequence: TGTGCCAGCCGCCAGGGACTAGCAAGCGGGGAGCTGTTTTTT. It translates to CASRQGLASGELFF.

The chain couples TRBV4-2 to TRBJ2-2; 13 bases map to TRBD2. This CDR3 is 19 amino acids long. Germline CDR1 LGHNA, CDR2 YNFKEQ. The V segment lost 3 bases and the J segment 0 bases; nucleotides outside the gene matches: 7. The CDR3: CASSQRLAGGYANTGELFF. In DNA form, the CDR3 reads TGTGCCAGCAGCCAGAGACTAGCGGGGGGCTACGCGAACACCGGGGAGCTGTTTTTT.

Here the CDR3 DNA reads TGCGCCAGCAGCCAAGAAAGCGCCACGGGTTACTATGGCTACACCTTC. It yields the protein CASSQESATGYYGYTF. The J gene is TRBJ1-2, the V gene TRBV4-1; D gene uncertain. The germline gives CDR1 MGHRA, CDR2 YSYEKL. Trimming took off 0 bases at V and 3 bases at J, with 14 bases between the two ends. The CDR3 length is 16 residues.

The V gene is TRBV27, the J gene TRBJ1-2; TRBD1 matches 10 bases. The V gene end was trimmed by 5 bases and the J gene end by 4 bases; junction bases not matched to a gene: 4. Germline V CDR1 and CDR2: MNHEY, SMNVEV (reference sequence). The CDR3 sequence is 14 residues long. Written as DNA, the CDR3 is TGTGCCAGCAGTCCGACAGGGGGCAGCTATGGCTACACCTTC. The encoded protein is CASSPTGGSYGYTF.

This chain links TRBV5-4 with TRBJ2-1; TRBD2 might be the D (5 bases). V lost 0 bases and J 4 bases, leaving 11 bases between the germline ends. The germline CDR1 and CDR2 sequences are SGHNT and YYREEE (reference sequence). The CDR3 is 15 residues long. CDR3 in amino acids: CASSLGGGPYNEQFF. CDR3 DNA sequence: TGTGCCAGCAGCTTGGGTGGCGGGCCTTACAATGAGCAGTTCTTC.

V gene TRBV7-2 combines with J gene TRBJ2-2; D uncertain. The CDR3 spans 15 residues. The V and J ends lost 3 bases and 1 base respectively, with 9 bases between them. Germline CDR1 SGHTA, CDR2 FQGNSA. This CDR3 reads CASSFDNRNTGELFF. As DNA, the CDR3 is TGTGCCAGCAGCTTTGACAATCGGAACACCGGGGAGCTGTTTTTT.

This chain joins TRBV29-1 and TRBJ1-1; TRBD1 agrees at 8 bases. The length of the CDR3 is 14 residues. V gave up 5 bases and J gave up 1 base; unmatched junction bases: 6. CDR1 is SQVTM and CDR2 is ANQGSEA in the germline V gene. As DNA, the CDR3 is TGCAGCGTTACACAAGGACAGGGGAACACTGAAGCTTTCTTT. Its translation: CSVTQGQGNTEAFF.

The chain joins TRBV28 to TRBJ1-3, with 7 nucleotides matching TRBD1. Unmatched junction bases numbered 4, after V lost 2 bases and J lost 3 bases. The germline V gene encodes CDR1 MDHEN and CDR2 SYDVKM. The CDR3 runs to 15 residues. The CDR3 DNA follows: TGTGCCAGCAGTTTAAAGGGGGCGGATGGAAACACCATATATTTT. Protein: CASSLKGADGNTIYF.

This rearrangement joins TRBV4-2 to TRBJ2-7, with a weak D call TRBD2 (6 bases). CDR1 LGHNA and CDR2 YNFKEQ come from the germline V gene. Trimming cost V 3 bases and J 6 bases, with 18 bases left between them. This CDR3 region has 15 residues. The CDR3 nucleotides read TGTGCCAGCAGCCACGAGATAACGAGGGGACTCGAGCAGTACTTC. Translated, it gives CASSHEITRGLEQYF.

The sample holds one count of this clone. The rearrangement uses TRBV6-1 and TRBJ2-3, with TRBD2 identical over 10 bases. J gave up 2 bases and V 2 bases, and 4 bases lay outside the gene matches. The CDR3 is 16 residues long. The germline gives CDR1 MNHNS, CDR2 SASEGT. This CDR3 reads CASSEPSGRNTDTQYF. DNA for the CDR3: TGTGCCAGCAGTGAACCTAGCGGGAGAAACACAGATACGCAGTATTTT.

The chain recombines TRBV27 with TRBJ2-7; 7 bases are a match to TRBD1. V lost 0 bases and J lost 8; bases outside the gene matches: 7. The V gene's germline CDR1 is MNHEY and CDR2 SMNVEV (reference sequence). The CDR3 has 14 amino acids. CDR3 DNA: TGTGCCAGCAGTTTATCAGGGACAGCTACGAAGCAGTACTTC. This gives the protein CASSLSGTATKQYF.

This rearrangement joins TRBV5-4 to TRBJ1-6, with TRBD1 matching 12 bases. This CDR3 is built from 19 residues. Germline V gives CDR1 SGHNT, CDR2 YYREEE (reference sequence). Losses at the gene ends were 0 bases for V and 8 bases for J; bases not matched to a gene: 12. CDR3 amino acids: CASSLGGQGARKGDSPLHF. The CDR3 DNA sequence: TGTGCCAGCAGCTTGGGGGGACAGGGGGCGCGTAAGGGAGATTCACCCCTCCACTTT.

J is TRBJ2-2 and V is TRBV6-4, with 8 bases fitting TRBD1. The CDR3 extends over 14 amino acids. J lost 3 bases, V lost 3 bases, and 0 bases had no gene match. Per germline, CDR1 MRHNA and CDR2 SNTAGT. In DNA form, the CDR3 reads TGTGCCAGCAGTGAACAGGGGGACACCGGGGAGCTGTTTTTT. Translation gives CASSEQGDTGELFF.

The chain employs TRBV27 and TRBJ2-2, with TRBD1 matching over 7 bases. This CDR3 region has 15 residues. The junction had 4 bases not matched to a gene; V was cut back by 6 bases and J by 0 bases. Germline V gives CDR1 MNHEY, CDR2 SMNVEV (reference sequence). The CDR3 nucleotides read TGTGCCAGCAGACTCACAGGGGCGAACACCGGGGAGCTGTTTTTT. This encodes CASRLTGANTGELFF.

This clone was detected only once. The V call is TRBV6-5, the J call TRBJ2-7; TRBD2 matches 10 bases. This CDR3 contains 14 residues. Trimming took 5 bases from V and 3 from J; bases not matched to a gene: 4. From germline, CDR1 is MNHEY and CDR2 SVGAGI. CDR3: CASSRTSGGYEQYF. CDR3 nucleotides: TGTGCCAGCAGTCGGACTAGCGGCGGCTACGAGCAGTACTTC.

This clone was recorded a few times. The chain uses TRBV6-4 and TRBJ2-3; possibly TRBD2 for D (7 bases). Trimming took off 4 bases at V and 2 bases at J, with 13 bases between the two ends. The CDR3 spans 15 residues. From germline, CDR1 is MRHNA and CDR2 SNTAGT. The chain's CDR3 is CASSGTAGATDTQYF. The CDR3 DNA is TGTGCCAGCAGTGGAACCGCGGGGGCCACAGATACGCAGTATTTT.

CDR3 in amino acids: CASSHGTGEETQYF. The CDR3 nucleotides are TGTGCCAGCAGCCACGGGACAGGCGAAGAGACCCAGTACTTC. The chain recombines TRBV5-8 with TRBJ2-5; 8 nucleotides match TRBD1. J was trimmed by 3 bases and V by 4 bases; bases with no gene match: 5. This CDR3 is built from 14 residues. Germline V gives CDR1 SGHTS, CDR2 YDEGEE.

This clone was picked up a small number of times. The V call is TRBV28, the J call TRBJ2-2, with TRBD2 matching over 10 bases. The CDR3 has 14 residues. Germline lookup yields CDR1 MDHEN and CDR2 SYDVKM. V trimming: 10 bases; J trimming: 5 bases; junction bases outside the gene matches: 7. The CDR3 DNA reads as TGTGCCATCACCGGGACTAGCGTTACCGGGGAGCTGTTTTTT. Its translation: CAITGTSVTGELFF.

This clone was observed a handful of times. The chain carries TRBV30 and TRBJ1-1; tentatively, D is TRBD1 (5 bases). The CDR3 is 16 amino acids. Trimming stripped 4 bases from V and 1 base from J, with 19 bases between. Looked up from germline, CDR1 is GTSNPN and CDR2 is SVGIG (reference sequence). CDR3 sequence reads: CAWTLWGTNWNTEAFF. The CDR3 DNA is TGTGCCTGGACCCTATGGGGCACTAACTGGAACACTGAAGCTTTCTTT.

The rearrangement joins TRBV10-3 to TRBJ1-6; D perhaps matches TRBD1 (5 bases). CDR3 length: 13 residues. The V gene's germline CDR1 is ENHRY and CDR2 SYGVKD. The CDR3 sequence: CASGGTDNSPLHF. In DNA form, the CDR3 reads TGTGCGTCTGGCGGGACGGATAATTCACCCCTCCACTTT.

The chain combines TRBV28 with TRBJ1-3; the match to TRBD1 covers 7 bases. This CDR3 is built from 16 residues. CDR1 MDHEN and CDR2 SYDVKM come from the germline V gene. V lost 5 bases, J lost 4 bases, and 11 bases stayed unmatched. For the CDR3, the DNA is TGTGCCAGCAGTCCCACCCCACAGGGGAGGGGAAACACCATATATTTT. This sequence encodes CASSPTPQGRGNTIYF.

This clone has a handful of counts. The chain carries TRBV11-2 and TRBJ1-1; D gene ambiguous. Germline V gene sequence: CDR1 SGHAT, CDR2 FQNNGV. Trimming took 3 bases from V and 1 from J, leaving 6 bases between them. This CDR3 has 13 amino acids. The CDR3: CASSFGRNTEAFF. The DNA for the CDR3 is TGTGCCAGCAGCTTCGGGAGGAACACTGAAGCTTTCTTT.

This clone was seen a few times. The chain is built from TRBV18 and TRBJ2-7, with 7 bases that match TRBD1. The CDR3 loop spans 16 amino acids. The V gene's germline CDR1 is KGHSH and CDR2 LQKENI. With V trimmed by 0 bases and J by 0 bases, 5 bases remained unmatched. CDR3 protein: CASSPPKDRSSYEQYF. CDR3 in DNA: TGTGCCAGCTCACCACCAAAGGACAGGAGCTCCTACGAGCAGTACTTC.